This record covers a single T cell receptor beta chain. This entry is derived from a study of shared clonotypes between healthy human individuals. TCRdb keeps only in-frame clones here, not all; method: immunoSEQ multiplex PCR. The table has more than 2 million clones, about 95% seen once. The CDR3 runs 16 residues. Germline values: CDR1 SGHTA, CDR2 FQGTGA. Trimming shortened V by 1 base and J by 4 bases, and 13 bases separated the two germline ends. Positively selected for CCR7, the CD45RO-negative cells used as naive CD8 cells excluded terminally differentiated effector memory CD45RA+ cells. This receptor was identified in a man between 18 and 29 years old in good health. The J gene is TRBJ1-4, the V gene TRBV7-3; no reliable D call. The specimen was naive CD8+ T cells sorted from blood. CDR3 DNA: TGTGCCAGCAGCTTAATTTCTGGGCAGTATAATGAAAAACTGTTTTTT. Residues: CASSLISGQYNEKLFF. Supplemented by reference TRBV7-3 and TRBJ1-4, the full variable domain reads GAGVSQTPSNKVTEKGKYVELRCDPISGHTALYWYRQSLGQGPEFLIYFQGTGAADDSGLPNDRFFAVRPEGSVSTLKIQRTERGDSAVYLCASSLISGQYNEKLFFGSGTQLSVL.